The 10 T cell receptor beta chains reported below all come from one sample, sequenced in a study of regulatory T cells in long-lasting Graves disease. Sequencing libraries for TCR beta were prepared with iRepertoire HTBI primers and Arm-PCR of CDR3 regions. TCRdb re-derived calls from the multiplex PCR reads in MiXCR, one entry per CDR3 protein. The data show around 460,000 distinct CDR3 sequences, about 22% seen once. The sample's time point: persistent/refractory GD, antithyroid drugs over 5 years with positive TRAb. RNA from PBMCs was the source of the TCR library. Sequenced material: peripheral blood mononuclear cells (PBMCs), taken when the disease was refractory, from a patient treated with antithyroid drugs. The receptors originated from a female donor with Graves disease.

The chain recombines TRBV19 with TRBJ2-5; TRBD2 aligns across 9 bases. In germline, CDR1 is LNHDA, CDR2 SQIVND (reference sequence). The CDR3 runs to 16 residues. The V gene end was trimmed by 4 bases and the J gene end by 5 bases; junction bases not matched to a gene: 11. CDR3: CASSTDVAGGWETQYF. Here the CDR3 DNA reads TGTGCCAGTAGTACTGACGTGGCGGGAGGGTGGGAGACCCAGTACTTC. The variable domain in full, completed from reference TRBV19 and TRBJ2-5, reads DGGITQSPKYLFRKEGQNVTLSCEQNLNHDAMYWYRQDPGQGLRLIYYSQIVNDFQKGDIAEGYSVSREKKESFPLTVTSAQKNPTAFYLCASSTDVAGGWETQYFGPGTRLLVL.

The chain combines TRBV7-2 with TRBJ2-7; 7 nucleotides match TRBD2. With V trimmed by 3 bases and J by 1 base, 15 bases remained unmatched. The CDR3 covers 18 residues. Germline CDR1 is SGHTA and CDR2 is FQGNSA. CDR3 nucleotide sequence: TGTGCCAGCAGCTTCCTGCCTCTAGCGGTCGGGGGGTCCTACGAGCAGTACTTC. It translates to CASSFLPLAVGGSYEQYF.

This clonotype was found many times. The gene calls are TRBV20-1 and TRBJ1-4; no firm D call. CDR3 length: 14 residues. V was pared by 3 bases and J by 8 bases, with 16 bases between. CDR1 and CDR2 (germline): DFQATT, SNEGSKA (reference sequence). The CDR3 DNA is TGCAGTGCTAGCGGGTCGGGGTTTTCAGAAAAACTGTTTTTT. It encodes CSASGSGFSEKLFF.

This clonotype was seen repeatedly, ten times or more. The V gene is TRBV28, the J gene TRBJ1-2, with 10 bases matching TRBD1. CDR1 is MDHEN and CDR2 is SYDVKM in the germline V gene. The CDR3 runs to 14 residues. V lost 5 bases and J lost 2; bases outside the gene matches: 2. The CDR3 sequence is CASSPGQGNYGYTF. CDR3 sequence (DNA): TGTGCCAGCAGTCCGGGACAGGGGAACTATGGCTACACCTTC.

The V gene is TRBV7-9, the J gene TRBJ2-6; D is unresolved. The CDR3 loop spans 15 amino acids. With 5 bases removed from V and 1 base from J, the gap between germline ends came to 9 bases. Germline CDR1 is SEHNR and CDR2 is FQNEAQ (reference sequence). CDR3 in amino acids: CASSLRYSGANVLTF. The CDR3 bases are TGTGCCAGCAGCCTCCGGTATTCTGGGGCCAACGTCCTGACTTTC. Full variable domain (rest looked up from reference TRBV7-9 and TRBJ2-6): DTGVSQNPRHKITKRGQNVTFRCDPISEHNRLYWYRQTLGQGPEFLTYFQNEAQLEKSRLLSDRFSAERPKGSFSTLEIQRTEQGDSAMYLCASSLRYSGANVLTFGAGSRLTVL.

This clonotype was detected ten times or more. The V and J genes are TRBV2 and TRBJ1-1; no firm D call. CDR3 length equals 12 residues. CDR1 SNHLY and CDR2 FYNNEI come from the germline V gene. Trimming took off 10 bases at V and 4 bases at J, with 13 bases between the two ends. In nucleotides, the CDR3 is TGTGCCACCTCAAGCGGGGTCACTGAAGCTTTCTTT. Amino acids: CATSSGVTEAFF.

Comment on this clonotype: This is likely a read error, given that the CDR3 carries no conserved phenylalanine or tryptophan at its end. This chain uses TRBV20-1 with TRBJ2-7; 10 bases are a match to TRBD1. The CDR3 spans 12 residues. Per germline, CDR1 DFQATT and CDR2 SNEGSKA (reference sequence). V lost 5 bases, J lost 7 bases, and 5 bases stayed unmatched. CDR3 sequence reads: CSAGQGGWEQYS. CDR3 bases: TGCAGTGCTGGACAGGGGGGTTGGGAGCAGTACTCC.

V and J are TRBV24-1 and TRBJ1-2; D possibly corresponds to TRBD1 (5 bases). The CDR3 loop spans 11 amino acids. The germline CDR1 and CDR2 sequences are KGHDR and SFDVKD. V was cut by 9 bases and J by 7 bases, with 11 bases left in between. CDR3 in amino acids: CATGAGSGYTF. For the CDR3, the DNA is TGTGCCACCGGGGCCGGCTCTGGCTACACCTTC.

This clonotype was detected ten times or more. The chain employs TRBV28 and TRBJ2-7, with D possibly being TRBD2 (6 bases). CDR1 and CDR2 (germline): MDHEN, SYDVKM. The CDR3 contains 12 residues. The CDR3 DNA follows: TGTGGGGCCGGGGCAGGGAGGTACGAGCAGTACTTC. Translating it yields CGAGAGRYEQYF.

This clonotype was counted many times. The chain joins TRBV5-6 to TRBJ1-1, with D hard to call. Per germline, CDR1 SGHDT and CDR2 YYEEEE. The CDR3 has 13 residues. The V and J ends lost 5 bases and 1 base respectively, with 9 bases between them. CDR3 DNA: TGTGCCAGCAGTATGGCTGGGAACACTGAAGCTTTCTTT. It is translated as CASSMAGNTEAFF.